The 8 T cell receptor beta chains listed next were all sequenced from one sample in a study of blood T cells in healthy people across ages. A second roughly 6 to 11 cycle PCR used barcoded and J-beta primers. One entry per CDR3 protein, called by TCRdb with MiXCR from the 5' RACE reads. The sample shows some 1.7 million distinct CDR3 sequences, 25% to 30% of them seen only once. The sequenced material came from blood. All receptors come from a woman in her twenties or thirties in good health.

This clonotype was seen a few times. As DNA, the CDR3 is TGTGCCAGCAGCCGAATACAGGGAGCTAACTATGGCTACACCTTC. Translation: CASSRIQGANYGYTF. V gene TRBV7-2 combines with J gene TRBJ1-2, with D possibly matching TRBD1 (6 bases). Germline V lookup: CDR1 SGHTA, CDR2 FQGNSA. V was cut by 5 bases and J by 0 bases, with 13 bases left in between. CDR3 length: 15 residues.

A few counts support this clonotype. The chain recombines TRBV2 with TRBJ1-6; 7 positions agree with TRBD1. The trim removed 7 bases at V and 0 bases at J, leaving 6 bases unmatched. The germline CDR1 and CDR2 sequences are SNHLY and FYNNEI. CDR3 length: 16 amino acids. In DNA form, the CDR3 reads TGTGCCAGCATCCTACAGGGGAGCTCCTATAATTCACCCCTCCACTTT. Translating gives CASILQGSSYNSPLHF.

This clonotype was detected only once. The chain links TRBV7-7 to TRBJ2-2; the D is unclear. CDR3 length equals 15 residues. CDR1 and CDR2 from the germline V gene are SSHAT and FNYEAQ (reference sequence). The ends were cut back, 5 bases at V and 1 base at J, with 11 bases in the middle. CDR3 loop: CASSPASGNTGELFF. The CDR3 DNA is TGTGCCAGCAGCCCGGCTTCGGGGAACACCGGGGAGCTGTTTTTT.

This clonotype was detected only a few times. V and J are TRBV10-1 and TRBJ2-5, with 8 nucleotides matching TRBD2. Germline assignment: CDR1 WNHNN and CDR2 SYGVQD (reference sequence). V trimming: 10 bases; J trimming: 5 bases; junction bases outside the gene matches: 18. CDR3 length: 16 residues. CDR3 region: CATSHGATSEAETQYF. The CDR3 bases are TGCGCCACCTCCCACGGTGCGACTAGCGAGGCGGAGACCCAGTACTTC.

The V gene is TRBV7-9, the J gene TRBJ2-5, with D possibly matching TRBD2 (5 bases). This CDR3 spans 14 amino acids. The germline CDR1 and CDR2 sequences are SEHNR and FQNEAQ (reference sequence). Trimming left V 0 bases short and J 11 bases short, with 16 bases between. The CDR3 is CASSLAGVLNEQYF. Here the CDR3 DNA reads TGTGCCAGCAGCTTAGCGGGAGTTTTGAATGAGCAGTACTTC.

This clonotype appeared many times. J is TRBJ2-3 and V is TRBV7-2, with a weak D call TRBD2 (5 bases). The CDR3 is 15 residues long. CDR1 is SGHTA, CDR2 FQGNSA, per germline. V lost 3 bases, J lost 6 bases, and 16 bases lay in between. The CDR3 nucleotides read TGTGCCAGCAGCTTGGGCGTAGCGAAGACGGATACGCAGTATTTT. Protein sequence: CASSLGVAKTDTQYF.

This clonotype has a handful of counts. V is TRBV6-2 or TRBV6-3 and J is TRBJ2-6; D is unresolved. This CDR3 spans 15 amino acids. CDR1 and CDR2 (germline): MNHEY, SVGEGT. V was trimmed by 6 bases and J by 0 bases, leaving 9 bases between them. CDR3 region: CASRLDYSGANVLTF. In DNA, the CDR3 is TGTGCCAGCAGACTCGATTACTCTGGGGCCAACGTCCTGACTTTC.

This clonotype occurred many times. One junction end disagrees with the germline gene, perhaps due to a read error. The V and J genes are TRBV12-3 or TRBV12-4 and TRBJ2-5; 10 bases match TRBD1. The CDR3 is made up of 15 amino acids. The CDR3 sequence is CASSLGDRGSETQYF. Here the CDR3 DNA reads TGTGCCAGCAGCTTAGGGGACAGGGGATCGGAGACCCAGTACTTC.